These T cell receptor beta chains were read from a single sample in a study of blood T cell repertoires in COVID-19. Sequenced by immunoSEQ multiplex PCR; TCRdb stores in-frame clones only, minus some. Of about 89,000 clones listed, nearly 95% are singletons. Source material: peripheral blood. These receptors were collected from a human donor with active COVID-19. The donor label of this sample is uncertain. The CDR3 runs from the conserved cysteine through the conserved F or W. The order of the fields is D gene, J gene, clone size, V gene, CDR3 protein, CDR3 DNA. The D gene is left open where the match is weak. The size field is filled for only some rows; it gives once, few, many or a size class.

NA	TRBJ2-1	NA	TRBV14	CASSPFLIRLASSYNEQFF	TGTGCCAGCAGCCCGTTTCTTATCCGGCTAGCGAGCTCCTACAATGAGCAGTTCTTC
TRBD2	TRBJ2-3	once	TRBV19	CASSTRLAGSTDTQYF	TGTGCCAGTAGTACGAGACTAGCGGGAAGCACAGATACGCAGTATTTT
TRBD1	TRBJ2-3	NA	TRBV5-1	CASSTRTGNPDTQYF	TGCGCCAGCAGCACGCGGACAGGGAACCCTGATACGCAGTATTTT
TRBD1	TRBJ2-3	NA	TRBV5-1	CASSTGQGDTDTQYF	TGCGCCAGCAGCACGGGACAGGGGGATACAGATACGCAGTATTTT
TRBD2	TRBJ2-7	NA	TRBV19	CASSIGLAGAYEQYF	TGTGCCAGTAGTATCGGACTAGCGGGGGCCTACGAGCAGTACTTC
TRBD1	TRBJ1-4	once	TRBV7-9	CASSYGQGGQLFF	TGTGCCAGCAGCTATGGACAGGGTGGGCAACTGTTTTTT
TRBD1	TRBJ2-7	NA	TRBV15	CATSRPTGLGEQYF	TGTGCCACCAGCAGGCCGACAGGGTTGGGGGAGCAGTACTTC
NA	TRBJ2-2	NA	TRBV9	CASSVATSSGELFF	TGTGCCAGCAGCGTAGCAACGAGTAGCGGGGAGCTGTTTTTT
NA	TRBJ2-5	NA	TRBV6-6	CASSPPQGSETQYF	TGTGCCAGCAGCCCCCCCCAGGGCTCGGAGACCCAGTACTTC
TRBD2	TRBJ2-1	NA	TRBV19	CASRGLVPSQSSYNEQFF	TGTGCCAGTAGGGGACTAGTTCCGTCCCAGAGCTCCTACAATGAGCAGTTCTTC
TRBD1	TRBJ1-1	once	TRBV2	CASSWDRQNTEAFF	TGTGCCAGCAGTTGGGACAGACAGAACACTGAAGCTTTCTTT
NA	TRBJ2-7	NA	TRBV5-6	CASSFGHPSEQYF	TGTGCCAGCAGCTTTGGGCACCCCTCCGAGCAGTACTTC
TRBD2	TRBJ2-1	NA	TRBV2	CASKLAGSSYNEQFF	TGTGCCAGCAAGCTAGCGGGGAGCTCCTACAATGAGCAGTTCTTC
NA	TRBJ2-2	NA	TRBV7-7	CASKTTPNTGELFF	TGTGCCAGCAAAACTACTCCGAACACCGGGGAGCTGTTTTTT
NA	TRBJ1-3	NA	TRBV3-1/TRBV3-2	CASSQEIVSGNTIYF	TGTGCCAGCAGCCAAGAGATAGTCTCTGGAAACACCATATATTTT
TRBD2	TRBJ2-2	NA	TRBV11-3	CASSLGIAGARSPGELFF	TGTGCCAGCAGCTTAGGAATAGCGGGGGCCCGATCCCCCGGGGAGCTGTTTTTT
TRBD2	TRBJ2-1	NA	TRBV25-1	CASSGAGRGYNEQFF	TGTGCCAGCAGTGGAGCGGGGCGGGGGTACAATGAGCAGTTCTTC
TRBD1	TRBJ1-1	NA	TRBV6-6	CASSPGQGFTEAFF	TGTGCCAGCAGTCCGGGACAGGGGTTTACTGAAGCTTTCTTT